Listed here are 12 T cell receptor beta chains from one sample, sequenced in a study of blood T cells in healthy people across ages. A J-beta primer mix and a sample-barcoded 5' primer were used in a second PCR of about 7 to 12 cycles. From the 5' RACE reads, TCRdb called clonotypes with MiXCR, one entry per CDR3 protein. The sample holds roughly 730,000 distinct CDR3 sequences; approximately 53% are singletons and the top ten take 25% to 30%. Material: blood. These receptors were collected from a man aged 35 to 55 in good health.

This clonotype was picked up a small number of times. The chain uses TRBV6-5 and TRBJ2-7; D gene uncertain. Germline V CDR1 and CDR2: MNHEY, SVGAGI. The CDR3 is 14 amino acids. Trimming shortened V by 0 bases and J by 0 bases, and 6 bases separated the two germline ends. CDR3 loop: CASSYSGDSYEQYF. CDR3 nucleotides: TGTGCCAGCAGTTACTCTGGCGACTCCTACGAGCAGTACTTC.

The gene calls are TRBV7-2 and TRBJ2-5; the D gene is possibly TRBD2 (5 bases). CDR1 SGHTA and CDR2 FQGNSA come from the germline V gene. The V and J ends lost 5 bases and 5 bases respectively, with 18 bases between them. CDR3 size: 15 residues. CDR3 sequence reads: CASSRPPGFGETQYF. The CDR3 DNA sequence: TGTGCCAGCAGCCGCCCCCCGGGGTTCGGGGAGACCCAGTACTTC.

This clonotype has at least ten counts. One junction end does not reproduce the germline sequence, and a read error may be involved. V gene TRBV5-1 combines with J gene TRBJ2-5, with no clear D. The germline V gene has CDR1 SGHRS and CDR2 YFSETQ. The CDR3 loop spans 13 amino acids. The CDR3 DNA is TGTGCCAGCAGCCTCGACACGGGAGAGACCCAGTACTTC. Translation gives CASSLDTGETQYF.

The chain links TRBV7-2 to TRBJ2-2; D might be TRBD2 (5 bases). Trimming pared 4 bases from V and 0 bases from J, leaving 15 bases between. The CDR3 extends over 17 amino acids. In germline, CDR1 is SGHTA, CDR2 FQGNSA. CDR3 coding DNA: TGTGCCAGCAGCTCGTCGGTAGCGCGAACGAACACCGGGGAGCTGTTTTTT. Protein: CASSSSVARTNTGELFF.

The gene calls are TRBV29-1 and TRBJ1-3; D uncertain. This CDR3 is built from 11 residues. The V end lost 7 bases, the J end lost 4 bases, and 8 bases lay between the germline ends. Germline V lookup: CDR1 SQVTM, CDR2 ANQGSEA. CDR3 coding DNA: TGCAGCGCTGGTGGGGGAAACACCATATATTTT. It translates to CSAGGGNTIYF.

The table lists this clonotype with a few counts. The chain has TRBV28 and TRBJ2-7, with TRBD2 matching over 11 bases. Germline lookup yields CDR1 MDHEN and CDR2 SYDVKM. CDR3 length: 15 amino acids. J gave up 6 bases and V 6 bases, and 10 bases lay outside the gene matches. This CDR3 is CASRTKVGTSGEQYF. CDR3 nucleotide sequence: TGTGCCAGCAGAACGAAAGTGGGGACTAGCGGCGAGCAGTACTTC.

The V and J genes are TRBV20-1 and TRBJ2-4, with 9 bases fitting TRBD2. The germline CDR1 and CDR2 sequences are DFQATT and SNEGSKA (reference sequence). Losses at the gene ends were 0 bases for V and 13 bases for J; bases not matched to a gene: 16. The CDR3 runs to 16 residues. CDR3 loop: CSARDPLAGPEGEQYF. DNA for the CDR3: TGCAGTGCTAGAGATCCCCTAGCGGGGCCAGAGGGGGAGCAGTACTTC.

The genes are TRBV6-5 and TRBJ1-2; TRBD1 might be the D (6 bases). The ends were cut back, 0 bases at V and 8 bases at J, with 16 bases in the middle. The CDR3 runs to 15 residues. Germline V gives CDR1 MNHEY, CDR2 SVGAGI. The CDR3 here is CASSYSPGAASGYTF. The DNA of the CDR3 is TGTGCCAGCAGTTACTCGCCGGGGGCAGCGTCGGGCTACACCTTC.

This clonotype has just a few counts. The chain joins TRBV20-1 to TRBJ2-7; 10 bases align to TRBD1. CDR1 and CDR2 (germline): DFQATT, SNEGSKA (reference sequence). Trimming took 0 bases from V and 7 from J; bases not matched to a gene: 6. The length of the CDR3 is 14 residues. The CDR3 reads CSARERDRGKEQYF. For the CDR3, the DNA is TGCAGTGCTAGAGAAAGGGACAGGGGTAAAGAGCAGTACTTC.

V is TRBV11-2 and J is TRBJ2-3; TRBD2 might be the D (6 bases). The CDR3 is made up of 17 amino acids. From germline, CDR1 is SGHAT and CDR2 FQNNGV. The V gene lost 4 bases and the J gene lost 3 bases, with 20 bases spanning the gap. The CDR3 here is CASSSHLIAGTTDTQYF. Written as DNA, the CDR3 is TGTGCCAGCAGCTCCCACCTCATCGCGGGAACAACAGATACGCAGTATTTT.

The genes are TRBV5-1 and TRBJ2-5; no clear D gene. Deletions cut 0 bases from V and 1 base from J, with 13 bases between. Germline values: CDR1 SGHRS, CDR2 YFSETQ. There are 16 residues in the CDR3. The CDR3: CASSLAWAGSQETQYF. The CDR3 bases are TGCGCCAGCAGCTTGGCCTGGGCAGGCAGCCAAGAGACCCAGTACTTC.

This clonotype was recorded once. V and J are TRBV6-5 and TRBJ1-1; no clear D gene. Germline assignment: CDR1 MNHEY and CDR2 SVGAGI. The V gene lost 6 bases and the J gene lost 1 base, with 9 bases spanning the gap. This CDR3 is built from 13 residues. The CDR3 bases are TGTGCCAGCAGCCGCTTCGGGAACACTGAAGCTTTCTTT. It encodes CASSRFGNTEAFF.